This T cell receptor (beta chain) was found in a study of monozygotic twins with cystic fibrosis. Study context: Library input was 3 to 3.5 micrograms of fragmented DNA, with approximately 14 PCR cycles. Study-level points and caveats: The repertoire was suggested to be naive-dominated, clonality median about 0.01. Monozygotic CF twin pairs shared significantly more nucleotide-identical clonotypes than unrelated CF individuals did. V usage most resembled the co-twin in 13 of 16 pairs.

The assay was immunoSEQ multiplex PCR, and TCRdb's table has in-frame clones only and misses some. Of 9,500 or so clones detected, about 98% appear once; the ten largest clones hold less than 0.25%. As concerns this clone: Antigen unknown. One end of the junction varies from germline; a read error may be responsible.

The CDR3 is 16 amino acids. Germline V gene data show CDR1 as MNHEY and CDR2 as SMNVEV (reference sequence). Sequencing used blood. This sequence originates from a girl under 10 years old with cystic fibrosis. The rearrangement links TRBV27 to TRBJ2-7; the match to TRBD1 covers 7 bases. This chain's CDR3 is CASSLSKGTVTYEQYF. The DNA of the CDR3 is TGTGCCAGCAGTCTATCTAAAGGGACAGTCACCTACGAGCAGTACTTC.